This T cell receptor beta chain was sequenced during a study of monozygotic twins with cystic fibrosis. Study summary: Libraries were built from three micrograms of fragmented DNA using around 16 PCR cycles.

Study conclusions and caveats: Shared CDR3 numbers were not associated with age, concordance or severity. In 13 of 16 pairs, V gene usage was closest to the co-twin's.

The protocol was immunoSEQ multiplex PCR, while the TCRdb copy is restricted to in-frame clones and leaves out a portion. The sample holds some 11,000 clones, 95% to 97% seen once. To note about this clone: Its target is unknown.

This sequence originates from a boy aged 5-17 years with cystic fibrosis. The sequencing sample was made of blood.

The CDR3 protein is CASSLVAHEQYF. The CDR3 DNA follows: TGTGCCAGCAGCTTGGTCGCGCACGAGCAGTACTTC. The chain has TRBV5-4 and TRBJ2-7; no definite D call. Germline V lookup: CDR1 SGHNT, CDR2 YYREEE (reference sequence). V lost 0 bases and J 5 bases, leaving 6 bases between the germline ends. The CDR3 spans 12 residues.